This is a list of T cell receptor beta chains from one sample in a study of neurological immune-mediated disorders. In TCRdb, the 5' RACE reads were re-called with MiXCR into one record per CDR3 protein. The sample contains approximately 47,000 distinct CDR3 sequences, 9.5% to 15% of which appear only once. The sequenced sample consisted of PBMCs. The source of these receptors is a male donor with HTLV-1-associated myelopathy (HAM/TSP). The CDR3 runs from the conserved cysteine through the conserved F or W. D genes are given only for firm matches. The size field is filled for only some rows; it gives once, few, many or a size class.

clone_size: few
d_call: .
j_call: TRBJ2-3
v_call: TRBV27
cdr3_nt: TGTGCCAGCAGTTTGGCGTACACAGATACGCAGTATTTT
cdr3_aa: CASSLAYTDTQYF

clone_size: many
d_call: .
j_call: TRBJ1-2
v_call: TRBV7-2
cdr3_nt: TGTGCCAGCAGCCTGGGGCGGAGAGGGGACCCTGCTAACTATGGCTACACCTTC
cdr3_aa: CASSLGRRGDPANYGYTF

clone_size: many
d_call: TRBD2
j_call: TRBJ2-3
v_call: TRBV24-1
cdr3_nt: TGTGCCACCAGTGCCATAGCGGGGGCCGACACAGATACGCAGTATTTT
cdr3_aa: CATSAIAGADTDTQYF

clone_size: many
d_call: .
j_call: TRBJ1-5
v_call: TRBV3-2
cdr3_nt: TGTGCCAGCAGCCCTAGAGCCGACCAGCCCCAGCATTTT
cdr3_aa: CASSPRADQPQHF

clone_size: many
d_call: TRBD2
j_call: TRBJ2-1
v_call: TRBV7-2
cdr3_nt: TGTGCCAGCAGCTATCGCGGGGGATTGAACAATGAGCAGTTCTTC
cdr3_aa: CASSYRGGLNNEQFF

clone_size: many
d_call: TRBD1
j_call: TRBJ2-2
v_call: TRBV12-3/TRBV12-4
cdr3_nt: TGTGCCAGCAGTTTAGCCCCCCTGGACAGGGAATGGGGCACCGGGGAGCTGTTTTTT
cdr3_aa: CASSLAPLDREWGTGELFF

clone_size: .
d_call: .
j_call: TRBJ1-6
v_call: TRBV18
cdr3_nt: TGTGCCAGCTCACCACTCGGTTCCCACTATAATTCACCCCTCCACTTT
cdr3_aa: CASSPLGSHYNSPLHF

clone_size: many
d_call: TRBD1
j_call: TRBJ2-5
v_call: TRBV28
cdr3_nt: TGTGCCAGCAGTTTACGTACTTGGACAGGGGGGCGTGAGACCCAGTACTTC
cdr3_aa: CASSLRTWTGGRETQYF

clone_size: many
d_call: .
j_call: TRBJ2-2
v_call: TRBV29-1
cdr3_nt: TGCAGCGTTAGCACAAACACCGGGGAGCTGTTTTTT
cdr3_aa: CSVSTNTGELFF

clone_size: .
d_call: .
j_call: TRBJ2-1
v_call: TRBV20-1
cdr3_nt: TGCAGTGCTATATTTCAGTCCCTCTCCTACAATGAGCAGTTCTTC
cdr3_aa: CSAIFQSLSYNEQFF

clone_size: many
d_call: .
j_call: TRBJ1-5
v_call: TRBV5-5
cdr3_nt: TGTGCCAGCAGCTTGAGTCATTCGGCGAGTGCGGGCAATCAGCCCCAGCATTTT
cdr3_aa: CASSLSHSASAGNQPQHF

clone_size: many
d_call: .
j_call: TRBJ1-3
v_call: TRBV10-3
cdr3_nt: TGTGCCATCAGTGAGCAGGTGGGAATCTCTGGAAACACCATATATTTT
cdr3_aa: CAISEQVGISGNTIYF

clone_size: many
d_call: TRBD1
j_call: TRBJ2-1
v_call: TRBV20-1
cdr3_nt: TGCAGTGAGAGGGGGCAAAGTGAGCAGTTCTTC
cdr3_aa: CSERGQSEQFF

clone_size: many
d_call: .
j_call: TRBJ2-1
v_call: TRBV7-2
cdr3_nt: TGTGCCAGCAGCCCCTCGTGGGGCGGGGCGCGTTACAATGAGCAGTTCTTC
cdr3_aa: CASSPSWGGARYNEQFF

clone_size: many
d_call: .
j_call: TRBJ2-7
v_call: TRBV29-1
cdr3_nt: TGCAGCGTTGTGACAGCCTTATTCTACGAGCAGTACTTC
cdr3_aa: CSVVTALFYEQYF

clone_size: many
d_call: .
j_call: TRBJ2-3
v_call: TRBV15
cdr3_nt: TGTGCCACCAGCAGAGGAGAGGTTGCGCAGTATTTT
cdr3_aa: CATSRGEVAQYF

clone_size: many
d_call: .
j_call: TRBJ2-7
v_call: TRBV7-9
cdr3_nt: TGTGCCAGCAGCCCTAAGGTGCGGTTAGGGCACGAGCAGTACTTC
cdr3_aa: CASSPKVRLGHEQYF

clone_size: many
d_call: .
j_call: TRBJ2-6
v_call: TRBV12-3/TRBV12-4
cdr3_nt: TGTGCCAGCAGCTCCTCGGGGGCCAACGTCCTGACTTTC
cdr3_aa: CASSSSGANVLTF

clone_size: many
d_call: .
j_call: TRBJ2-7
v_call: TRBV7-9
cdr3_nt: TGTGCCAGCAGTCCAGGGTCAGGGTACGAGCAGTACTTC
cdr3_aa: CASSPGSGYEQYF

clone_size: many
d_call: .
j_call: TRBJ1-1
v_call: TRBV6-6
cdr3_nt: TGTGCCAGCAGTTACGGGGGAAAGCACACTGAAGCTTTCTTT
cdr3_aa: CASSYGGKHTEAFF

clone_size: many
d_call: .
j_call: TRBJ1-1
v_call: TRBV11-2
cdr3_nt: TGTGCCAGCAGCGAACTCACTGAAGCTTTCTTT
cdr3_aa: CASSELTEAFF

clone_size: many
d_call: TRBD1
j_call: TRBJ1-6
v_call: TRBV12-3/TRBV12-4
cdr3_nt: TGTGCCAGCAGCTCCAACAGGGGTGGAAATAATTCACCCCTCCACTTT
cdr3_aa: CASSSNRGGNNSPLHF

clone_size: many
d_call: .
j_call: TRBJ1-5
v_call: TRBV28
cdr3_nt: TGTGCCAGCGTTGTGGGGTTAAATCAGCCCCAGCATTTT
cdr3_aa: CASVVGLNQPQHF

clone_size: .
d_call: .
j_call: TRBJ1-5
v_call: TRBV6-2/TRBV6-3
cdr3_nt: TGTGCCAGCGCCCCCCCGGGGGGCGGCAATAGGCCCCAGCATTTT
cdr3_aa: CASAPPGGGNRPQHF

clone_size: many
d_call: .
j_call: TRBJ1-5
v_call: TRBV5-1
cdr3_nt: TGCGCCAGCAGCTTGGAGGGAGGGAGCAATCAGCCCCAGCATTTT
cdr3_aa: CASSLEGGSNQPQHF